The clone carrying this T cell receptor (beta chain) was counted once. What it recognizes is unknown. This record comes from a study of cytomegalovirus exposure and HLA in healthy donors. Broader study findings: Using a false discovery rate of 0.05, a later analysis showed that 15,000 to 20,000 TCR beta sequences were associated with HLA alleles. In a later analysis, most CMV-associated TCR beta chains appeared HLA-restricted. In a later analysis, compared with equally common non-associated chains, HLA-associated beta chains were more expanded.

The CDR3 spans 15 residues. Germline assignment: CDR1 SGHNT and CDR2 YYREEE (reference sequence). The ends lost 0 bases at V and 1 base at J; junction bases unmatched: 3. A multiplex PCR was run with 60 Vbeta primers and 13 Jbeta primers. Clones were read by immunoSEQ multiplex PCR, and TCRdb kept only the in-frame ones, dropping some. The sample holds 100,000 to 150,000 clones; 70% to 85% are singletons and the top ten take over 2%. Healthy bone marrow donors formed the donor group. The clonotype was recovered from a woman aged 60-75 years in good health and CMV-seropositive. V usage is TRBV5-4 and J usage is TRBJ1-1; 7 bases are shared with TRBD1. Sequenced: PBMCs. The DNA for the CDR3 is TGTGCCAGCAGCTTGGGACAGGGTTGGAACACTGAAGCTTTCTTT. The encoded protein is CASSLGQGWNTEAFF.